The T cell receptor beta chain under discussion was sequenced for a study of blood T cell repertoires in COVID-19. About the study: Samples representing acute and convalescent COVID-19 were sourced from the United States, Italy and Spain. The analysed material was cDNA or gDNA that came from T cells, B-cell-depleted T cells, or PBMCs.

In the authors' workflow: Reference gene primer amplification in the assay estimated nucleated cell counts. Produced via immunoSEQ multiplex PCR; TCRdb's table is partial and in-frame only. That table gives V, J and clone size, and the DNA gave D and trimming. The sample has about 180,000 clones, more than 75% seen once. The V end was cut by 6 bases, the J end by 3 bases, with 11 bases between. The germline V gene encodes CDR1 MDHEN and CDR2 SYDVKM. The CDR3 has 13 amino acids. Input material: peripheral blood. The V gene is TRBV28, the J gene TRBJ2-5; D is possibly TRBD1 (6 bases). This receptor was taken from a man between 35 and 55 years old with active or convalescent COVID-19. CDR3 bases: TGTGCCAGCAGGGAGGACAGCGAAGAGACCCAGTACTTC. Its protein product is CASREDSEETQYF.